What follows are 24 T cell receptor beta chains derived from one specimen sequenced in a study of T cell responses to AZD1222 COVID-19 vaccine. Produced via immunoSEQ multiplex PCR; TCRdb's table is partial and in-frame only. Counted here are 70,000 to 95,000 clones, 75% to 95% occurring once; the ten biggest clones make up approximately 8%. The sample consisted of peripheral blood, taken 28 days after the second AZD1222 dose. The receptors derive from an adult who received the AZD1222 COVID-19 vaccine.

CDR3 residues: CASSPLSSGSTPYEQYF. CDR3 nucleotides: TGCGCCAGCAGCCCTCTCTCTAGCGGGAGTACCCCTTACGAGCAGTACTTC. This chain joins TRBV4-1 and TRBJ2-7, with 10 nucleotides matching TRBD2. This CDR3 is 17 amino acids long. V trimming: 4 bases; J trimming: 4 bases; junction bases outside the gene matches: 13. Germline V gene lookup returns CDR1 MGHRA and CDR2 YSYEKL.

The J gene is TRBJ2-7, the V gene TRBV21-1; the listed D gene, TRBD1, was not tested against the DNA. TRBV21-1 is a pseudogene locus. The CDR3 is made up of 15 amino acids. CDR3 in amino acids: CASSTPDDRAYEQYF. The CDR3, as DNA: TGTGCCAGCAGCACACCCGACGACAGAGCCTACGAGCAGTACTTC.

J is TRBJ2-2 and V is TRBV28; 7 bases line up with TRBD1. The CDR3 is 15 amino acids. The germline CDR1 and CDR2 sequences are MDHEN and SYDVKM. The V gene end was trimmed by 4 bases and the J gene end by 4 bases; junction bases not matched to a gene: 6. The CDR3 nucleotides are TGTGCCAGCAGTTCTGGGACAGACCCCACCGGGGAGCTGTTTTTT. Protein: CASSSGTDPTGELFF.

This chain uses TRBV19 with TRBJ1-1; no definite D call. The V end was cut by 8 bases, the J end by 4 bases, with 11 bases between. CDR1 and CDR2 (germline): LNHDA, SQIVND (reference sequence). The CDR3 loop spans 12 amino acids. The CDR3 region has the DNA TGTGCCAGTGTACATAGGGCCACTGAAGCTTTCTTT. Its protein is CASVHRATEAFF.

The V gene is TRBV15, the J gene TRBJ1-5; D is perhaps TRBD1 (5 bases). The CDR3 runs to 16 residues. CDR1 is LNHNV, CDR2 YYDKDF, per germline (reference sequence). The V end was cut by 4 bases, the J end by 2 bases, with 15 bases between. CDR3 coding DNA: TGTGCCACCAGCAATCAGAGGGGAGGAGGCAATCAGCCCCAGCATTTT. The encoded protein is CATSNQRGGGNQPQHF.

This chain links TRBV7-2 with TRBJ2-1, with D perhaps TRBD1 (5 bases). CDR1 and CDR2 (germline): SGHTA, FQGNSA. V lost 5 bases to trimming and J lost 9 bases, with 17 bases between them. CDR3 length: 14 residues. CDR3 nucleotides: TGTGCCAGCAGCCCCCACGGTACAGGCACTGAGCAGTTCTTC. This translates into CASSPHGTGTEQFF. The whole variable domain, filled in from reference TRBV7-2 and TRBJ2-1, reads GAGVSQSPSNKVTEKGKDVELRCDPISGHTALYWYRQSLGQGLEFLIYFQGNSAPDKSGLPSDRFSAERTGGSVSTLTIQRTQQEDSAVYLCASSPHGTGTEQFFGPGTRLTVL.

The J gene is TRBJ1-6, the V gene TRBV6-5; D uncertain. The CDR3 extends over 15 amino acids. Trimming shortened V by 0 bases and J by 6 bases, and 9 bases separated the two germline ends. Germline V gene lookup returns CDR1 MNHEY and CDR2 SVGAGI. This chain's CDR3 is CASSYSTGRNSPLHF. The CDR3, as DNA: TGTGCCAGCAGTTACTCGACTGGGCGTAATTCACCCCTCCACTTT.

The rearrangement joins TRBV2 to TRBJ2-7; perhaps D is TRBD1 or TRBD2 (6 bases each). The CDR3 has 13 amino acids. Germline CDR1 SNHLY, CDR2 FYNNEI. The ends were cut back, 5 bases at V and 2 bases at J, with 10 bases in the middle. The CDR3, as DNA: TGTGCCAGCAGTTTGGAGGGGGCCTACGAGCAGTACTTC. It translates to CASSLEGAYEQYF.

The CDR3 nucleotides read TGTGCCAGCAGCTTAGGGCAGCGGGACTACACCGGGGAGCTGTTTTTT. Protein: CASSLGQRDYTGELFF. This chain connects TRBV7-6 to TRBJ2-2; 7 bases fit TRBD2. The CDR3 runs to 16 residues. Germline trimming cut 1 base from V and 3 bases from J; bases unmatched to any gene: 5. From germline, CDR1 is SGHVS and CDR2 FNYEAQ.

CDR3 nucleotides: TGTGCCACCCGGAGAGGGGAAGAAGCTTTCTTT. Encoded protein: CATRRGEEAFF. This chain joins TRBV24-1 and TRBJ1-1; perhaps TRBD1 as D (5 bases). The germline CDR1 and CDR2 sequences are KGHDR and SFDVKD. The ends were cut back, 9 bases at V and 8 bases at J, with 12 bases in the middle. The CDR3 has 11 amino acids.

The rearrangement links TRBV10-3 to TRBJ2-5; D may match TRBD1 or TRBD2 (6 bases each). CDR3 size: 13 residues. Between the trimmed V and J ends, which lost 6 bases and 3 bases, there was a span of 11 bases. CDR1 and CDR2 from the germline V gene are ENHRY and SYGVKD. As DNA, the CDR3 is TGTGCCATCAGCAGGGGCGGGGAAGAGACCCAGTACTTC. As protein: CAISRGGEETQYF.

The rearrangement uses TRBV27 and TRBJ2-7; TRBD2 matches at 16 bases. The CDR3 has 15 amino acids. The germline gives CDR1 MNHEY, CDR2 SMNVEV (reference sequence). J gave up 7 bases and V 4 bases, and 4 bases lay outside the gene matches. In DNA, the CDR3 is TGTGCCAGCAGTTCCAGGGGACTAGCGGGAGGGGAGCAGTACTTC. This encodes CASSSRGLAGGEQYF.

Turning to this clone: The sample holds other DNA sequences that translate to the same CDR3. This sequence joins TRBV6-5 and TRBJ1-5; D unresolved. Trimming left V 6 bases short and J 4 bases short, with 10 bases between. CDR3 length: 13 residues. Germline-derived CDR1 and CDR2 are MNHEY and SVGAGI. The CDR3 coding sequence is TGTGCCAGCAGCTATAATAGTAATCAGCCCCAGCATTTT. It codes for CASSYNSNQPQHF.

The chain has TRBV3-1 (or the pseudogene TRBV3-2) and TRBJ1-3; D might be TRBD1 (5 bases). The CDR3 is made up of 13 amino acids. The germline V and J ends were trimmed by 5 bases and 7 bases, with 12 bases remaining between them. In germline, CDR1 is LGHDT, CDR2 YNNKEL (reference sequence). The CDR3 DNA is TGTGCCAGCAGCTACGGGACTCTCAACACCATATATTTT. Its protein product is CASSYGTLNTIYF.

This chain's CDR3 is CASSVVLNTGELFF. DNA for the CDR3: TGTGCCAGCAGTGTAGTATTGAACACCGGGGAGCTGTTTTTT. This chain uses TRBV6-4 with TRBJ2-2; D ambiguous. Germline V gene lookup returns CDR1 MRHNA and CDR2 SNTAGT. The CDR3 contains 14 residues. V lost 4 bases and J 1 base, leaving 7 bases between the germline ends.

This sequence joins TRBV2 and TRBJ1-5; TRBD1 agrees at 8 bases. CDR3 length equals 15 residues. Germline V CDR1 and CDR2: SNHLY, FYNNEI. J lost 5 bases, V lost 8 bases, and 11 bases had no gene match. CDR3 in DNA: TGTGCCAGCGGGGACAGGCGCTGGGGTCATCAGCCCCAGCATTTT. Protein sequence: CASGDRRWGHQPQHF.

CDR3: CASSHLAGPYEQYF. DNA of the CDR3: TGTGCCAGCAGCCACCTAGCGGGACCGTACGAGCAGTACTTC. The chain employs TRBV3-1 (or the pseudogene TRBV3-2) and TRBJ2-7; 9 bases line up with TRBD2. Per germline, CDR1 LGHDT and CDR2 YNNKEL (reference sequence). The CDR3 totals 14 residues. V trimming: 3 bases; J trimming: 4 bases; junction bases outside the gene matches: 4.

This clone was found once. The chain carries TRBV28 and TRBJ2-3; 12 bases match TRBD2. The CDR3 is made up of 17 amino acids. Per the germline V gene, CDR1 is MDHEN and CDR2 is SYDVKM. The V gene end was trimmed by 5 bases and the J gene end by 8 bases; junction bases not matched to a gene: 14. The CDR3 region is CASSPHPWASGGGTQYF. The CDR3 DNA reads TGTGCCAGCAGTCCCCACCCCTGGGCTAGCGGGGGGGGTACGCAGTATTTT.

The CDR3 DNA reads as TGTGCCAGCAGTGAAGACCCCACCGGGGAGCTGTTTTTT. Protein sequence: CASSEDPTGELFF. The chain carries TRBV2 and TRBJ2-2, with D unresolved. Trimming shortened V by 1 base and J by 4 bases, and 4 bases separated the two germline ends. The CDR3 is 13 residues long. Germline lookup yields CDR1 SNHLY and CDR2 FYNNEI.

This clone has only one observation. The chain combines TRBV29-1 with TRBJ2-3; D possibly corresponds to TRBD2 (6 bases). CDR1 is SQVTM, CDR2 ANQGSEA, per germline. CDR3 length: 13 residues. Between the trimmed V and J ends, which lost 7 bases and 0 bases, there was a span of 11 bases. Here the CDR3 reads CSASTSSTDTQYF. The CDR3 nucleotides are TGCAGCGCCTCGACTAGTAGCACAGATACGCAGTATTTT.

This clone was observed once. The CDR3: CAWSGAGQEAFF. CDR3 coding DNA: TGTGCCTGGAGTGGGGCCGGGCAGGAAGCTTTCTTT. The V and J genes are TRBV30 and TRBJ1-1; unclear D gene. V was clipped by 1 base and J by 8 bases, with 11 bases between them. Germline V gene data show CDR1 as GTSNPN and CDR2 as SVGIG (reference sequence). This CDR3 has 12 residues.

This clone was detected many times. This sequence joins TRBV6-2 or TRBV6-3 and TRBJ2-7, with 7 bases that match TRBD2. V shed 5 bases and J 2 bases; nucleotides not matched to a gene: 3. The CDR3 spans 13 residues. Germline V lookup: CDR1 MNHEY, CDR2 SVGEGT. As DNA, the CDR3 is TGTGCCAGCAGTGCCCGGGAGGCCTACGAGCAGTACTTC. This codes for CASSAREAYEQYF.

The chain is built from TRBV11-2 and TRBJ2-1; D perhaps matches TRBD2 (6 bases). This CDR3 is 13 amino acids long. V lost 2 bases and J lost 13, with 15 bases in between. Germline V gene sequence: CDR1 SGHAT, CDR2 FQNNGV. CDR3 sequence: CASSLTQGGNQFF. For the CDR3, the DNA is TGTGCCAGCAGCTTAACCCAGGGCGGGAATCAGTTCTTC.

This sequence joins TRBV7-2 and TRBJ2-7; TRBD1 aligns across 7 bases. V lost 5 bases, J lost 3 bases, and 4 bases stayed unmatched. Per the germline V gene, CDR1 is SGHTA and CDR2 is FQGNSA. The CDR3 extends over 13 amino acids. As DNA, the CDR3 is TGTGCCAGCAGCCGGGACAGTGGCTACGAGCAGTACTTC. Translating it yields CASSRDSGYEQYF.